The clone carrying this T cell receptor beta chain was seen more than once but under ten times. MiXCR, run by TCRdb on the 5' RACE reads, gives a single entry per CDR3 protein. The sample lists some 200,000 distinct CDR3 sequences, roughly 13% occurring once. Per germline, CDR1 SGHKS and CDR2 YYEKEE (reference sequence). Trimming left V 0 bases short and J 7 bases short, with 10 bases between. CDR3 size: 13 residues. The sample comes from a study of CD8 T cells in ankylosing spondylitis. This TCR was sampled from a male donor with ankylosing spondylitis or in good health (not recorded which). The sequencing sample was made of blood, either unsorted or a sorted T cell fraction (not recorded which). The chain combines TRBV5-5 with TRBJ1-1, with D hard to call. CDR3 protein: CASSLAGRLEAFF. The CDR3 DNA reads TGTGCCAGCAGCTTGGCCGGGAGGCTTGAAGCTTTCTTT.